This T cell receptor (beta chain) was identified during a study of T cells after yellow fever vaccination. Across the study: Those fractions that held only low numbers of cells were prepared using the SMART-Seq v4 Ultra Low Input RNA kit.

General study results and limits: The booster saw the reappearance of most primary-vaccination clones (approximately 97% CD4, 88% CD8). Clonotypes shared by both compartments, CD4 and CD8, made up a small share. Abundant clonotypes (contaminants from the bulk population) could be present in FACS-sorted repertoires.

This CDR3 comprises 14 residues. The germline V gene has CDR1 MGHRA and CDR2 YSYEKL. The germline V and J ends were trimmed by 6 bases and 7 bases, with 16 bases remaining between them. Only a few counts were recorded for this clonotype. Its antigen is undetermined. TCRdb reprocessed the 5' RACE reads with MiXCR, giving one entry per CDR3 protein. Seen here are approximately 250,000 distinct CDR3 sequences, 3.6% observed once, and the top ten hold about 20%. The sequence derives from a man aged 18-30 years who received the YFV17D yellow fever vaccine. This chain uses TRBV4-1 with TRBJ2-1; TRBD1 is a possible D gene (5 bases). The sample was PBMCs, taken 15 days after the yellow fever booster vaccination. The CDR3 nucleotides are TGCGCCAGCAGTGACAGCCATCAAGGGAATGAGCAGTTCTTC. Its protein product is CASSDSHQGNEQFF.